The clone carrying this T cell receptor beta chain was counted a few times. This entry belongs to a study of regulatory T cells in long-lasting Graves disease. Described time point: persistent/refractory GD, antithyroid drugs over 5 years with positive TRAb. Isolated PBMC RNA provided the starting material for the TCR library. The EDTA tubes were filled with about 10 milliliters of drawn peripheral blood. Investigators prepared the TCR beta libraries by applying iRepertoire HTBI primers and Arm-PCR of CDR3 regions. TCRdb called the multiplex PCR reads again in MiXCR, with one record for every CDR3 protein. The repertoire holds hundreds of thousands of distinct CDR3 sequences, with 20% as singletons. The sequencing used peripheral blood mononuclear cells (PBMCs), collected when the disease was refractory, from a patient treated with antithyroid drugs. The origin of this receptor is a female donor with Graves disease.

The CDR3 DNA reads as TGCAGTGCTAGAGATTTGTACTCAGGGGCTCAGCCCCAGCATTTT. Its translation is CSARDLYSGAQPQHF. The chain recombines TRBV20-1 with TRBJ1-5, with D possibly TRBD1 on 6 matching bases. The germline V gene has CDR1 DFQATT and CDR2 SNEGSKA (reference sequence). The CDR3 totals 15 residues. Trimming took 0 bases from V and 6 from J, leaving 15 bases between them.